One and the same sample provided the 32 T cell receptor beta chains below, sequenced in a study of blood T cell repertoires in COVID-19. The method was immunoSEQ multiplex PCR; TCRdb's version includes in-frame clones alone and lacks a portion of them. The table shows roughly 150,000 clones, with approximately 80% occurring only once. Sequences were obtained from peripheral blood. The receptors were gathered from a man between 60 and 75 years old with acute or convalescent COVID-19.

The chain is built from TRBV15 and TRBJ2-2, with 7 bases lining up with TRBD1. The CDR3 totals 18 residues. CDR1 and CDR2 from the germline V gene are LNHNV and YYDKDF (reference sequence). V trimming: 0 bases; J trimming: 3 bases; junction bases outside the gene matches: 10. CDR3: CATSRDFGGQDYTGELFF. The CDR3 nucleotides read TGTGCCACCAGCAGAGACTTTGGAGGACAGGATTACACCGGGGAGCTGTTTTTT.

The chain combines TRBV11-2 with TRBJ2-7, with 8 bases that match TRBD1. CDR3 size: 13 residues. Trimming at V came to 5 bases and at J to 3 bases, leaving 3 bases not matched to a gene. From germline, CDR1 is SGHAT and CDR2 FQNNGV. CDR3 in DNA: TGTGCCAGCAGCCCGGGGACAGGCTACGAGCAGTACTTC. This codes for CASSPGTGYEQYF.

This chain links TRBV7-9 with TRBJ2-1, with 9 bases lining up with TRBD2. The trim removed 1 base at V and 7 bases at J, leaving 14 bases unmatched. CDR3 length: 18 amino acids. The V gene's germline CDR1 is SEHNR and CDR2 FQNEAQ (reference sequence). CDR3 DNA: TGTGCCAGCAGCTTAGGTGTTGGCGTAGCGGGGGCCCTTAATGAGCAGTTCTTC. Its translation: CASSLGVGVAGALNEQFF.

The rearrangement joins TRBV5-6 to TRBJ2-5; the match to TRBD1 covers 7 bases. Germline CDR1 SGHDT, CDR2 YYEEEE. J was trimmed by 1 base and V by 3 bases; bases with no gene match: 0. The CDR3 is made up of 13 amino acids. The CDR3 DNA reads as TGTGCCAGCAGCTGGGACAGCCAAGAGACCCAGTACTTC. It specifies CASSWDSQETQYF.

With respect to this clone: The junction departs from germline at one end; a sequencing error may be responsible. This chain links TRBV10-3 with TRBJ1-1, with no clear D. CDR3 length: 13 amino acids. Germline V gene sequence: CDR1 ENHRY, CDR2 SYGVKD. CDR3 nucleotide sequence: TGTGCCACCAGTACAACAGAGAACACTGAAGCTTTCTTT. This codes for CATSTTENTEAFF.

CDR3 nucleotide sequence: TGTGCCAGCAGTTTACCGACAGGGGGAGCAAACAATGAGCAGTTCTTC. Its translation is CASSLPTGGANNEQFF. This rearrangement joins TRBV6-2 or TRBV6-3 to TRBJ2-1; TRBD1 matches at 9 bases. With V trimmed by 4 bases and J by 5 bases, 9 bases remained unmatched. Germline V lookup: CDR1 MNHEY, CDR2 SVGEGT. The CDR3 has 16 amino acids.

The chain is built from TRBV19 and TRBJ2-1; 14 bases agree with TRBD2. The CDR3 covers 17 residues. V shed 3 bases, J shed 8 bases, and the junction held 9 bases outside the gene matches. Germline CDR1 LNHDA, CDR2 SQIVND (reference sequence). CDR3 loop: CASSMSTSGGAEDEQFF. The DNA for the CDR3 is TGTGCCAGTAGTATGTCGACTAGCGGGGGGGCCGAGGATGAGCAGTTCTTC.

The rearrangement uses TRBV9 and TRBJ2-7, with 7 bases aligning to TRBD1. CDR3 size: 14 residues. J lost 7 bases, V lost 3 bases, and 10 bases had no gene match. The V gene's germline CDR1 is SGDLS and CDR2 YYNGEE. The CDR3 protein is CASSEQQGPGEQYF. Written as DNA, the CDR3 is TGTGCCAGCAGCGAGCAACAGGGGCCAGGAGAGCAGTACTTC.

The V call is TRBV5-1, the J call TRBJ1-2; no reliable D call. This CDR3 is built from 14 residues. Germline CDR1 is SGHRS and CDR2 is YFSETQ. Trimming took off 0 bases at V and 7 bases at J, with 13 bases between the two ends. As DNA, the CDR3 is TGCGCCAGCAGCTTGGCAGGCCAGGAATCTGGCTACACCTTC. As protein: CASSLAGQESGYTF.

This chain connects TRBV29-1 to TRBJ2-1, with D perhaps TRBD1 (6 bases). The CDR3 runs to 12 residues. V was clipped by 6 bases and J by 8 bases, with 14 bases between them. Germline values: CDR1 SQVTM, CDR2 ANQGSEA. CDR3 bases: TGCAGCGTGCGTACAGGGTACCATGAGCAGTTCTTC. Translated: CSVRTGYHEQFF.

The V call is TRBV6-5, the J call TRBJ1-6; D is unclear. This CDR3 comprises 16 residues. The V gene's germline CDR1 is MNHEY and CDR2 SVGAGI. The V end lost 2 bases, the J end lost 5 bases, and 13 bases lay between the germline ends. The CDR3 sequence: CASSYSKWENNSPLHF. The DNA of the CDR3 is TGTGCCAGCAGTTACAGCAAATGGGAGAATAATTCACCCCTCCACTTT.

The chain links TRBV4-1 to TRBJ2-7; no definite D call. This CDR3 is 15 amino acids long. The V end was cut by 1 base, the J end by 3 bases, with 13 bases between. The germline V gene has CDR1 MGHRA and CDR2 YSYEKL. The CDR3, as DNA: TGCGCCAGCAGCCAAGGATCGTTGCAGGACTACGAGCAGTACTTC. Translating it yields CASSQGSLQDYEQYF.

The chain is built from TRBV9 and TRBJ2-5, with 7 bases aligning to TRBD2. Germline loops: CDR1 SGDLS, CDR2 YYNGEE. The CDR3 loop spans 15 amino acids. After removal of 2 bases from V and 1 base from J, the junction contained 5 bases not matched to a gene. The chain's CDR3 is CASSVRPGGQETQYF. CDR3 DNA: TGTGCCAGCAGCGTCCGCCCGGGGGGCCAAGAGACCCAGTACTTC.

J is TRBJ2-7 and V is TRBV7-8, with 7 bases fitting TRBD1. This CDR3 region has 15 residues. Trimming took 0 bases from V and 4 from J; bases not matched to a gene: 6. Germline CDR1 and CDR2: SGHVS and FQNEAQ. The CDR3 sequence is CASSLATGQVYEQYF. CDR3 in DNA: TGTGCCAGCAGCTTAGCTACCGGACAGGTATACGAGCAGTACTTC.

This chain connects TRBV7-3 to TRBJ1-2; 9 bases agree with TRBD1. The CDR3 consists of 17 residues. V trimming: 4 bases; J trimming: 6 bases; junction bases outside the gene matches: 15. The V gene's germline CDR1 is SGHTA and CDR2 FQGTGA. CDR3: CASSSQAGTGLIDGYTF. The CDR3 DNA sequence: TGTGCCAGCAGCTCCCAGGCCGGGACAGGGCTTATCGATGGCTACACCTTC.

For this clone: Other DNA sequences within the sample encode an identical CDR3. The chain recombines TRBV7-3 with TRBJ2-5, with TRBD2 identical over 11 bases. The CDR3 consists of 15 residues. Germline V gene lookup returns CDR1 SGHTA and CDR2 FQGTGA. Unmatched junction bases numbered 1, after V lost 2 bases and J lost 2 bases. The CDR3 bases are TGTGCCAGCAGCTTACTAGCGGGGGGTCAAGAGACCCAGTACTTC. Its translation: CASSLLAGGQETQYF.

The CDR3 DNA is TGTGCCAGCATGGGGACAGGTAGTACAGATACGCAGTATTTT. Translating gives CASMGTGSTDTQYF. The genes are TRBV2 and TRBJ2-3, with 8 bases lining up with TRBD1. CDR3 length: 14 residues. The V segment lost 7 bases and the J segment 3 bases; nucleotides outside the gene matches: 6. The germline V gene has CDR1 SNHLY and CDR2 FYNNEI.

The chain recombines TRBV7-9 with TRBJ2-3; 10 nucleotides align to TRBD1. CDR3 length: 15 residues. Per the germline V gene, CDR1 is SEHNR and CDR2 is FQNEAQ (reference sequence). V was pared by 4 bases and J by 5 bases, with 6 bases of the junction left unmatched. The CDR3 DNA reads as TGTGCCAGCAGCTCCGGGACAGGGGTTGGAGATACGCAGTATTTT. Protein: CASSSGTGVGDTQYF.

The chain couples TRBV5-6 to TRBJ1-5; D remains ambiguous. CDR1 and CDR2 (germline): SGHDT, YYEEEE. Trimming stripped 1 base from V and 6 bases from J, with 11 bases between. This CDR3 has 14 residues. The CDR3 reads CASSLSRDPQPQHF. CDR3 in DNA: TGTGCCAGCAGCTTGTCGAGGGATCCTCAGCCCCAGCATTTT.

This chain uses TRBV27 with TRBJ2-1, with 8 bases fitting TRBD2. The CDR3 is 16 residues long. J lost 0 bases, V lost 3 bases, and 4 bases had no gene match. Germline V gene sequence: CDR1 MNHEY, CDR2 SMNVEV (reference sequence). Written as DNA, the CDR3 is TGTGCCAGCAGTTTCGTCGGGGGGGCCTCCTACAATGAGCAGTTCTTC. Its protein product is CASSFVGGASYNEQFF.

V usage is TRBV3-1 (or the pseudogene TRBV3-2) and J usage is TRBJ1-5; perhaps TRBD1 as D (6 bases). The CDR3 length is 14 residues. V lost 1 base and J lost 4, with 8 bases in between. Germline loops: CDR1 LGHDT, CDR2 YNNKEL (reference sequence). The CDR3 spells CASSQGGTNQPQHF. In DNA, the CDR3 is TGTGCCAGCAGCCAAGGGGGGACAAATCAGCCCCAGCATTTT.

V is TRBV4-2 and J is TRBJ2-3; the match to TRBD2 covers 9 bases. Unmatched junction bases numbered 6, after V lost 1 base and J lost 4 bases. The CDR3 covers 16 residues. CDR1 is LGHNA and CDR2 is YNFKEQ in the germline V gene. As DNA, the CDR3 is TGTGCCAGCAGCCAAGGCCCAGCGGGGGGAGCAGATACGCAGTATTTT. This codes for CASSQGPAGGADTQYF.

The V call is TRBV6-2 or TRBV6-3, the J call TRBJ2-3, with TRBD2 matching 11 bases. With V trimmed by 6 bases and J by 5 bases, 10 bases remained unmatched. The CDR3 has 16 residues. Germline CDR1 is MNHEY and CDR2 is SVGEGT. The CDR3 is CASSSTPGLAEDTQYF. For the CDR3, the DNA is TGTGCCAGCAGCTCCACCCCGGGACTAGCGGAAGATACGCAGTATTTT.

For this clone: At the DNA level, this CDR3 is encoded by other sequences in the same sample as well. CDR3 coding DNA: TGTGCCAGCTCACCCTCGGGGATGAACACTGAAGCTTTCTTT. It yields the protein CASSPSGMNTEAFF. The gene calls are TRBV18 and TRBJ1-1; D gene uncertain. Trimming took off 3 bases at V and 0 bases at J, with 8 bases between the two ends. CDR1 KGHSH and CDR2 LQKENI come from the germline V gene. The CDR3 loop spans 14 amino acids.

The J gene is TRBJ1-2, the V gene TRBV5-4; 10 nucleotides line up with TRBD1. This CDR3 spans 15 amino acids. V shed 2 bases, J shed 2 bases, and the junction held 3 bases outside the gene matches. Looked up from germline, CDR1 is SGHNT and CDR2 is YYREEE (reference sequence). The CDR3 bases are TGTGCCAGCAGCTTCCGACAGGGGGCCAACTATGGCTACACCTTC. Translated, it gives CASSFRQGANYGYTF.

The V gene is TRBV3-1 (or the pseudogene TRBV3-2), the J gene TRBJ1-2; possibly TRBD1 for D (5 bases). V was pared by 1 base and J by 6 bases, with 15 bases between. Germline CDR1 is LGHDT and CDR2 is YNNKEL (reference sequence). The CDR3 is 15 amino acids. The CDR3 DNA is TGTGCCAGCAGCCAAGTGATATCAGGGTCGGATGGCTACACCTTC. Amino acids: CASSQVISGSDGYTF.

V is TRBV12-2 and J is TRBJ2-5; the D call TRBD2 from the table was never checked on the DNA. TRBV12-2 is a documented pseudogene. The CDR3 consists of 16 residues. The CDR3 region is CASRLDRGIPKATQYF. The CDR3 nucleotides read TGTGCAAGTCGCTTAGATCGCGGTATCCCTAAGGCGACCCAGTACTTC.

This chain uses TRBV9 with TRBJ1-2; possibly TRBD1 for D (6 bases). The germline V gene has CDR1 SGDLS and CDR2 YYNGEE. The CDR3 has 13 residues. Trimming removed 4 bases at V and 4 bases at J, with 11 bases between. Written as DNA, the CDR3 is TGTGCCAGCAGCCCCGGCAGGGGCTATGGCTACACCTTC. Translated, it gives CASSPGRGYGYTF. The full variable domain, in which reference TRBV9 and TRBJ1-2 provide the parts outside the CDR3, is DSGVTQTPKHLITATGQRVTLRCSPRSGDLSVYWYQQSLDQGLQFLIQYYNGEERAKGNILERFSAQQFPDLHSELNLSSLELGDSALYFCASSPGRGYGYTFGSGTRLTVV.

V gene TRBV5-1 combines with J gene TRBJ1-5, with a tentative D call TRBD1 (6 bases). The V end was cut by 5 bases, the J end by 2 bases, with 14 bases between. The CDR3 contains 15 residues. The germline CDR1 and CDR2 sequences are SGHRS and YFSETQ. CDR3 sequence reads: CASRPTGSGNQPQHF. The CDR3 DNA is TGCGCCAGCAGACCTACAGGGTCGGGCAATCAGCCCCAGCATTTT.

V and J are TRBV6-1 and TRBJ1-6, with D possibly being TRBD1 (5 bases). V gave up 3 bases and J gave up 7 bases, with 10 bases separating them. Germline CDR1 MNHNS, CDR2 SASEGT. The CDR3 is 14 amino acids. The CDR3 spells CASSDWGENSPLHF. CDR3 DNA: TGTGCCAGCAGTGATTGGGGCGAGAATTCACCCCTCCACTTT.

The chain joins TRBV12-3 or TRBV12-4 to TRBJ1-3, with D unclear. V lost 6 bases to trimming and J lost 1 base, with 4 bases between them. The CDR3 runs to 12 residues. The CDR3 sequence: CASRTSGNTIYF. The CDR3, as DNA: TGTGCCAGCAGAACTTCTGGAAACACCATATATTTT.

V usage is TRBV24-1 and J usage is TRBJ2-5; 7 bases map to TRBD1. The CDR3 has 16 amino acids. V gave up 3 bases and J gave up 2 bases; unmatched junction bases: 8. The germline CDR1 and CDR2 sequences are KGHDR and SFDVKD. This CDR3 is CATSDKWTGRQETQYF. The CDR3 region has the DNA TGTGCCACCAGTGATAAGTGGACAGGCCGACAAGAGACCCAGTACTTC.